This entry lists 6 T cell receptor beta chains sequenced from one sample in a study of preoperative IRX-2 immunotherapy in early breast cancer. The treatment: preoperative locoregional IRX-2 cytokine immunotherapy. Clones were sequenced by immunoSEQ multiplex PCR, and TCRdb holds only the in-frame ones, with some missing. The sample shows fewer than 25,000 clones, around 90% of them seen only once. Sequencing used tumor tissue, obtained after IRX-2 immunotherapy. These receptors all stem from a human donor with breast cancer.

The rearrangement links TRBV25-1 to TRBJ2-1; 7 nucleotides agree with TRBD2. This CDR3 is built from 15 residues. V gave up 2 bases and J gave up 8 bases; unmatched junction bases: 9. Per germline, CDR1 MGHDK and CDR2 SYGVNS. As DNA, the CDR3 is TGTGCCAGCAGTGAACCCCCCCCGGCGGGGGATGAGCAGTTCTTC. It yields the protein CASSEPPPAGDEQFF.

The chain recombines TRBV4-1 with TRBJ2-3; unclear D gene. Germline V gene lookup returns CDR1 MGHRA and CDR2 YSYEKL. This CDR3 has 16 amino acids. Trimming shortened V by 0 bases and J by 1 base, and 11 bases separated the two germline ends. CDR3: CASSQDRSAGTDTQYF. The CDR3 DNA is TGCGCCAGCAGCCAAGACAGATCGGCAGGCACAGATACGCAGTATTTT.

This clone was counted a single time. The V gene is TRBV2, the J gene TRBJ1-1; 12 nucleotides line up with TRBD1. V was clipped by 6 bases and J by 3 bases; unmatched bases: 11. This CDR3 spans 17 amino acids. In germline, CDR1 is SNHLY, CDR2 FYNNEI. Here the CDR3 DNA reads TGTGCCAGCAGCGGTACGGACCGGGACAGGGGGCACACTGAAGCTTTCTTT. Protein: CASSGTDRDRGHTEAFF.

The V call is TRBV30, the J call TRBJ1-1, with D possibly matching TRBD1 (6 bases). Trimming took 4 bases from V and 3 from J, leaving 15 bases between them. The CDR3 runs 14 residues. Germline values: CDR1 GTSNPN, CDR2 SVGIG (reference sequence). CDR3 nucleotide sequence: TGTGCCTGGACTACACCCGGGACATACACTGAAGCTTTCTTT. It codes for CAWTTPGTYTEAFF.

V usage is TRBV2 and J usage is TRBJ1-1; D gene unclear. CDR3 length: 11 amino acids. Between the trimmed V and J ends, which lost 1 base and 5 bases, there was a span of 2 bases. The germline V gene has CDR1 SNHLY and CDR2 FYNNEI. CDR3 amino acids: CASSEETEAFF. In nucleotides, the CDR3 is TGTGCCAGCAGTGAAGAAACTGAAGCTTTCTTT.

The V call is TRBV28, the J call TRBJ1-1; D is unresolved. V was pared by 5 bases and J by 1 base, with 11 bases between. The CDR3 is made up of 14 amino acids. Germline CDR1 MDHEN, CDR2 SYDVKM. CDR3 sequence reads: CASSGGPRNTEAFF. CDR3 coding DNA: TGTGCCAGCAGTGGTGGACCTCGGAACACTGAAGCTTTCTTT.